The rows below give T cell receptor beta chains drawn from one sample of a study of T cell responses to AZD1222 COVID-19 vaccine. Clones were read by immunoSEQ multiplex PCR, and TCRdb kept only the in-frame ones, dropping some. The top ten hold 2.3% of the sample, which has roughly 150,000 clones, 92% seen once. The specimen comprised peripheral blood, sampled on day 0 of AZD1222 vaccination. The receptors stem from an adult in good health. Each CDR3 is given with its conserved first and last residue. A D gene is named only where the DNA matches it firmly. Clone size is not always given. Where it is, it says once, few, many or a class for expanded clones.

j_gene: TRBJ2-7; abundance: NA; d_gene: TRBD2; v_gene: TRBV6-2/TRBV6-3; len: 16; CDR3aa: CASSYSARGGAFEQYF; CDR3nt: TGTGCCAGCAGTTACTCTGCGCGGGGGGGGGCTTTCGAGCAGTACTTC
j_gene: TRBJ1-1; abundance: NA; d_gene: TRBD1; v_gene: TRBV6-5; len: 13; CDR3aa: CASSLTGITEAFF; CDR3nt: TGTGCCAGCAGTTTGACAGGGATAACTGAAGCTTTCTTT
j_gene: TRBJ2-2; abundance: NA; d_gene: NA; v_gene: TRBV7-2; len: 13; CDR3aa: CASSRTNTGELFF; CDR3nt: TGTGCCAGCAGCCGAACGAACACCGGGGAGCTGTTTTTT
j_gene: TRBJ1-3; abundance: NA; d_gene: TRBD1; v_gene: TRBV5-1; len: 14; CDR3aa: CASSSGGTGNTIYF; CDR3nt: TGCGCCAGCAGCTCAGGGGGCACTGGAAACACCATATATTTT
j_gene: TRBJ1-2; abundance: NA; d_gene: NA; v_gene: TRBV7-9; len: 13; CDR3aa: CASRVAGVPGYTF; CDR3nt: TGTGCCAGCAGGGTGGCAGGCGTCCCTGGCTACACCTTC
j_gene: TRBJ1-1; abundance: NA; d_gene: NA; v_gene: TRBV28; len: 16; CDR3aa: CASSPSGKKMNTEAFF; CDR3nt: TGTGCCAGCAGTCCCAGCGGAAAGAAGATGAACACTGAAGCTTTCTTT
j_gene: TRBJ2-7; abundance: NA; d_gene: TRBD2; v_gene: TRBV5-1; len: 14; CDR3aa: CASSYTSGDYEQYF; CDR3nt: TGCGCCAGCAGCTACACTAGCGGGGACTACGAGCAGTACTTC
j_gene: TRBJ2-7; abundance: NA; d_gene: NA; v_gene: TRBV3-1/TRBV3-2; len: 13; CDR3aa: CASSQDRIHEQYF; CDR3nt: TGTGCCAGCAGCCAAGATCGTATCCACGAGCAGTACTTC
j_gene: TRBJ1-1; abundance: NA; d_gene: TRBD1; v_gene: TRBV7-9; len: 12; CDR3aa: CASRQGNTEAFF; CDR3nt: TGTGCCAGCCGACAGGGAAACACTGAAGCTTTCTTT
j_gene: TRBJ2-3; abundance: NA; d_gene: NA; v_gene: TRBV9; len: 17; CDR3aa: CASSPRVGSLSTDTQYF; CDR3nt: TGTGCCAGCAGCCCTCGGGTGGGATCGTTAAGCACAGATACGCAGTATTTT
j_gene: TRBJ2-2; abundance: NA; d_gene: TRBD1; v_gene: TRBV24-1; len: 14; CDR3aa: CATSGDRATGELFF; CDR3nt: TGTGCCACCAGTGGGGACAGGGCGACCGGGGAGCTGTTTTTT
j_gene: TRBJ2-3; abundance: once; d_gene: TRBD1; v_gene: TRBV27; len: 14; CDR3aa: CASSLRQGIDTQYF; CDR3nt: TGTGCCAGCAGTTTACGACAGGGGATAGATACGCAGTATTTT
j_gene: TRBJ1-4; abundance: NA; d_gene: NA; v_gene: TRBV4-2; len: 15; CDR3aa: CASSQYSSTNEKLFF; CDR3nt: TGTGCCAGCAGCCAATACAGCTCAACTAATGAAAAACTGTTTTTT
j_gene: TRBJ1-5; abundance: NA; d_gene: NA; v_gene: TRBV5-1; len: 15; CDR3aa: CASSLDLARGRLEHF; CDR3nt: TGCGCCAGCAGCTTGGATCTGGCCAGGGGCCGCCTTGAGCATTTT
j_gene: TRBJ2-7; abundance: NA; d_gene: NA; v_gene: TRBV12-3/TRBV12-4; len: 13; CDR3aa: CASSSIAGPEQYF; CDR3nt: TGTGCCAGCAGTTCTATAGCTGGGCCCGAGCAGTACTTC
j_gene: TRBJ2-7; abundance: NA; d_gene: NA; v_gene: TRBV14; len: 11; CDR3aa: CASSQVNEQYF; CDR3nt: TGTGCCAGCAGCCAAGTGAACGAGCAGTACTTC
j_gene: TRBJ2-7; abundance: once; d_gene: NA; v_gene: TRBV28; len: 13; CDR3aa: CASSSGSIDEQYF; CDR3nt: TGTGCCAGCAGCTCCGGGAGTATCGACGAGCAGTACTTC
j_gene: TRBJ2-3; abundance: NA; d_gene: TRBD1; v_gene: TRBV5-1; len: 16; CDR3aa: CASSQGQGWRADTQYF; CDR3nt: TGCGCCAGCAGCCAGGGACAGGGATGGAGGGCAGATACGCAGTATTTT
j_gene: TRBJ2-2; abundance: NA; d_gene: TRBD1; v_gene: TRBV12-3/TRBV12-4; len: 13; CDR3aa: CADRQGATGELFF; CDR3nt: TGTGCCGACAGACAGGGCGCCACCGGGGAGCTGTTTTTT
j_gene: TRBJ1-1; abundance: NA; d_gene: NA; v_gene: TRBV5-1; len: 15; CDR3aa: CASSQTGVWNTEAFF; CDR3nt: TGCGCCAGCAGCCAAACTGGGGTTTGGAACACTGAAGCTTTCTTT
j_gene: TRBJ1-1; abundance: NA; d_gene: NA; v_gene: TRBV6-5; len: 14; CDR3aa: CASSYSYFDTEAFF; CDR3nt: TGTGCCAGCAGTTACTCGTATTTTGACACTGAAGCTTTCTTT
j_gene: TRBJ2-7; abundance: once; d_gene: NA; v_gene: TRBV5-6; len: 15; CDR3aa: CASSPLSGLSYEQYF; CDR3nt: TGTGCCAGCAGCCCCTTGTCAGGACTCTCCTACGAGCAGTACTTC
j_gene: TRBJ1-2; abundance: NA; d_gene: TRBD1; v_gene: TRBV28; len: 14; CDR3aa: CASSPQGVIYGYTF; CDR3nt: TGTGCCAGCAGTCCTCAGGGGGTGATCTATGGCTACACCTTC
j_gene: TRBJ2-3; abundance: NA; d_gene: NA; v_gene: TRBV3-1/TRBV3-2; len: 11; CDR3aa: CASSATDTQYF; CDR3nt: TGTGCCAGCAGCGCCACAGATACGCAGTATTTT
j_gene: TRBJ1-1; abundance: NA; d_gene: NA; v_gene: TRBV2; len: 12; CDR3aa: CASSAMTDEAFF; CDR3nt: TGTGCCAGCAGTGCGATGACAGATGAAGCTTTCTTT
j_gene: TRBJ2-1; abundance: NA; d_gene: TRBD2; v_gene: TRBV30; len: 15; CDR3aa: CAWSVLSGSFDEQFF; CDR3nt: TGTGCCTGGAGTGTACTAAGCGGGAGTTTTGATGAGCAGTTCTTC
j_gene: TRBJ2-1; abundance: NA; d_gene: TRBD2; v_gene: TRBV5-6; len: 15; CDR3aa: CASSFWSSGRAEQFF; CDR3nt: TGTGCCAGCAGCTTTTGGTCTAGCGGGAGAGCTGAGCAGTTCTTC
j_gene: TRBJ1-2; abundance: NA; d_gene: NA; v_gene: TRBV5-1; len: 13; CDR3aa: CASSTGRVYGYTF; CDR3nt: TGCGCCAGCAGCACGGGACGGGTCTATGGCTACACCTTC
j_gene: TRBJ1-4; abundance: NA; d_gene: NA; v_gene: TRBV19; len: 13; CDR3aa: CASSGVLREKLFF; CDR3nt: TGTGCCAGTAGTGGGGTATTAAGGGAAAAACTGTTTTTT
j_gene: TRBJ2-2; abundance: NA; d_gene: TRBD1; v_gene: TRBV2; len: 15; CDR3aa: CASSEGTGPTGELFF; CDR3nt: TGTGCCAGCAGTGAGGGGACAGGGCCGACCGGGGAGCTGTTTTTT
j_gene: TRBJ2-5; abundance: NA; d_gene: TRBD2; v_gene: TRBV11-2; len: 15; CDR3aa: CASSPYRAGVETQYF; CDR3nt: TGTGCCAGCAGTCCATATCGAGCGGGAGTCGAGACCCAGTACTTC
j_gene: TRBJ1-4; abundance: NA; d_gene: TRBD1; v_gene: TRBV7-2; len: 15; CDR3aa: CASSSSGQGNEKLFF; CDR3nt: TGTGCCAGCAGCTCCTCGGGACAGGGTAATGAAAAACTGTTTTTT
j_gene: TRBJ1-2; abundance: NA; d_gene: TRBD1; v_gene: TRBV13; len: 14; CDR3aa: CASSFPGGDYGYTF; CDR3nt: TGTGCCAGCAGCTTCCCAGGGGGCGACTATGGCTACACCTTC
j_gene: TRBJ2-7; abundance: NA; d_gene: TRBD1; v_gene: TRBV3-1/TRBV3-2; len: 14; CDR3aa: CASSRGRQGAEQYF; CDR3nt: TGTGCCAGCAGCCGCGGTAGACAGGGCGCGGAGCAGTACTTC
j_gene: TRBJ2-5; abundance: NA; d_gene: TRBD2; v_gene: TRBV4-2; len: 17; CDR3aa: CASSQSIAGGPEETQYF; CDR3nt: TGTGCCAGCAGCCAGTCCATAGCGGGAGGGCCGGAAGAGACCCAGTACTTC
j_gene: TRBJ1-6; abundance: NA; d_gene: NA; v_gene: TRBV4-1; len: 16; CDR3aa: CASSQVPQGSNSPLHF; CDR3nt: TGCGCCAGCAGCCAAGTCCCACAGGGTAGTAATTCACCCCTCCACTTT
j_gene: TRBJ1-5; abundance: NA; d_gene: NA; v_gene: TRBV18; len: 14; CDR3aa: CASSPEYSNQPQHF; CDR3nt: TGTGCCAGCTCACCAGAATATAGCAATCAGCCCCAGCATTTT
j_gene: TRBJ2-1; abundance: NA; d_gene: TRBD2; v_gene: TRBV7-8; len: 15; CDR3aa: CASSLALAGPNEQFF; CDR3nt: TGTGCCAGCAGCTTAGCCCTAGCGGGCCCCAATGAGCAGTTCTTC
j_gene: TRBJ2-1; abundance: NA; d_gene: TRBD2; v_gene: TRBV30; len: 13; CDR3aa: CAWSGRGYNEQFF; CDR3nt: TGTGCCTGGAGCGGGCGGGGGTACAATGAGCAGTTCTTC
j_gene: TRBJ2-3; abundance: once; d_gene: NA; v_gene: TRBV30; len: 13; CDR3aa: CAWSRGTTDTQYF; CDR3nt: TGTGCCTGGAGTCGGGGGACGACAGATACGCAGTATTTT
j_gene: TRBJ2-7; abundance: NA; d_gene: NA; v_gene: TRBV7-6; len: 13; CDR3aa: CASILLRGYEQYF; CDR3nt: TGTGCCAGCATTCTTCTGCGGGGCTACGAGCAGTACTTC
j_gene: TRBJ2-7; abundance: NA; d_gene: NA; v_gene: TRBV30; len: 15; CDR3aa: CAWSRDRGLWQEQYF; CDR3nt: TGTGCCTGGAGTCGGGACCGCGGGCTTTGGCAGGAGCAGTACTTC
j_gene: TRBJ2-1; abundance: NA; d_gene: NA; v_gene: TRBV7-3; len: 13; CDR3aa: CASFFGQKNEQFF; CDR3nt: TGTGCCAGCTTTTTTGGGCAGAAAAATGAGCAGTTCTTC
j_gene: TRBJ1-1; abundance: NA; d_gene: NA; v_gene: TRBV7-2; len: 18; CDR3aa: CASSQGVGAGRSGTEAFF; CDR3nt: TGTGCCAGCAGTCAAGGGGTCGGGGCAGGGAGGTCGGGCACTGAAGCTTTCTTT
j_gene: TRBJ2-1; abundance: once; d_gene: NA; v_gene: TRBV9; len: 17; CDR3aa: CASSVGISPTSLNEQFF; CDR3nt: TGTGCCAGCAGCGTAGGGATCTCCCCGACTAGTTTGAATGAGCAGTTCTTC
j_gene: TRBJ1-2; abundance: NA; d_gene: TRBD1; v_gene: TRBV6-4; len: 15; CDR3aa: CASGSRQGANYGYTF; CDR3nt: TGTGCCAGCGGATCGAGACAGGGGGCTAACTATGGCTACACCTTC
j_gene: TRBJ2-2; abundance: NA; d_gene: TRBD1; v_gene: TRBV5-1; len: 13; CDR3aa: CARFDRATGELFF; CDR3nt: TGCGCCAGGTTCGACAGGGCGACCGGGGAGCTGTTTTTT
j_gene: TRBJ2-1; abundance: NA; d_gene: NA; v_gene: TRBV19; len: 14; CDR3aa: CASSIDGPPSDLFF; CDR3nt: TGTGCCAGTAGTATAGATGGACCTCCGTCGGATCTGTTCTTC
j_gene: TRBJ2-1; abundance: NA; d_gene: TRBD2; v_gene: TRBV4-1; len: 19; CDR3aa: CASSPSGVAGEGSYNEQFF; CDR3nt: TGCGCCAGCAGCCCTTCGGGGGTAGCGGGAGAAGGGTCCTACAATGAGCAGTTCTTC
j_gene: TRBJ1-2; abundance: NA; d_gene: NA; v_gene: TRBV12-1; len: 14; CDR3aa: CASSFRAWGYGYTF; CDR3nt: TGTGCCAGCAGCTTTAGGGCTTGGGGGTATGGCTACACCTTC
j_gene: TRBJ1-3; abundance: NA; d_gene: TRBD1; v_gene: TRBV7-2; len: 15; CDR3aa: CASSADRASGNTIYF; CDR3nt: TGTGCCAGCAGTGCAGACAGGGCCTCAGGAAACACCATATATTTT
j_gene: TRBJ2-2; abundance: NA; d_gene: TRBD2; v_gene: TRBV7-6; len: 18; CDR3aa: CASSLEIGTSRNTGELFF; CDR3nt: TGTGCCAGCAGCTTAGAGATCGGGACTAGCAGGAACACCGGGGAGCTGTTTTTT
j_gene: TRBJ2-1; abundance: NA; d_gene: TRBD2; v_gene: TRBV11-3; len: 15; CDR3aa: CASSLTSGSANEQFF; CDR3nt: TGTGCCAGCAGCCTCACTAGCGGGAGTGCAAATGAGCAGTTCTTC